These 14 T cell receptor beta chains were all obtained from the same sample, sequenced in a study of cytomegalovirus exposure and HLA in healthy donors. Assay used: immunoSEQ multiplex PCR; TCRdb lists only in-frame clones, some missing. The profile shows 95,000 to 150,000 clones, about 83% of them singletons. The material sequenced was PBMCs. The receptors come from a woman between 25 and 40 years old in good health and CMV-seronegative.

This clone appeared a single time. V gene TRBV19 combines with J gene TRBJ2-1; the match to TRBD2 covers 12 bases. Trimming at V came to 2 bases and at J to 7 bases, leaving 3 bases not matched to a gene. Germline-derived CDR1 and CDR2 are LNHDA and SQIVND (reference sequence). The CDR3 sequence is 15 residues long. This CDR3 reads CASSILAGGPNEQFF. The CDR3 DNA is TGTGCCAGTAGTATACTAGCGGGGGGGCCTAATGAGCAGTTCTTC.

V is TRBV30 and J is TRBJ1-2; the D is unclear. Between the trimmed V and J ends, which lost 5 bases and 2 bases, there was a span of 9 bases. This CDR3 contains 12 residues. The germline gives CDR1 GTSNPN, CDR2 SVGIG (reference sequence). The CDR3 reads CAWGSENYGYTF. The CDR3 bases are TGTGCCTGGGGCTCGGAGAACTATGGCTACACCTTC.

This sequence joins TRBV6-1 and TRBJ2-7; 11 bases align to TRBD1. Germline CDR1 reads MNHNS; CDR2 reads SASEGT. This CDR3 spans 16 amino acids. The trim removed 2 bases at V and 5 bases at J, leaving 8 bases unmatched. The CDR3 region is CASSELTGTGGDEQYF. The DNA for the CDR3 is TGTGCCAGCAGTGAACTCACCGGGACAGGGGGGGACGAGCAGTACTTC.

This clone was detected only a few times. The chain couples TRBV9 to TRBJ1-6; weak D call: TRBD1 (5 bases). CDR1 is SGDLS and CDR2 is YYNGEE in the germline V gene. The CDR3 is made up of 14 amino acids. Trimming removed 0 bases from V and 12 bases from J, with 13 bases in between. The CDR3 DNA is TGTGCCAGCAGCGTAGGGAACGCCGGGGGACCCCTCCACTTT. Translated, it gives CASSVGNAGGPLHF.

This chain uses TRBV11-3 with TRBJ1-2; TRBD1 aligns across 7 bases. The CDR3 totals 17 residues. Germline V CDR1 and CDR2: SGHNT, YENEEA. V lost 3 bases, J lost 3 bases, and 13 bases stayed unmatched. CDR3 DNA sequence: TGTGCCAGCAGCTTTGGAGGCCGACAGGGCGAGGACTATGGCTACACCTTC. Its protein product is CASSFGGRQGEDYGYTF.

This chain uses TRBV2 with TRBJ2-3, with 9 bases matching TRBD2. CDR3 length: 15 residues. The junction had 7 bases not matched to a gene; V was cut back by 3 bases and J by 6 bases. The germline gives CDR1 SNHLY, CDR2 FYNNEI. CDR3 DNA sequence: TGTGCCAGCAGTGACCGGCGGGGGGGCCTCGATACGCAGTATTTT. Translating it yields CASSDRRGGLDTQYF.

V gene TRBV30 combines with J gene TRBJ2-5, with 7 bases that match TRBD1. Germline CDR1 reads GTSNPN; CDR2 reads SVGIG (reference sequence). The CDR3 contains 15 residues. Trimming took 0 bases from V and 4 from J; bases not matched to a gene: 8. The CDR3 DNA reads as TGTGCCTGGAGTGTACAGGGTCGACAGGGAGAGACCCAGTACTTC. Translated: CAWSVQGRQGETQYF.

The chain employs TRBV7-8 and TRBJ1-5; 9 nucleotides match TRBD1. Germline loops: CDR1 SGHVS, CDR2 FQNEAQ. The CDR3 has 17 residues. V lost 3 bases and J lost 0; bases outside the gene matches: 6. In DNA form, the CDR3 reads TGTGCCAGCAGCTTGGGACAGGGCTTTTATAGCAATCAGCCCCAGCATTTT. Protein sequence: CASSLGQGFYSNQPQHF.

This chain joins TRBV5-6 and TRBJ1-2; D is unresolved. The germline gives CDR1 SGHDT, CDR2 YYEEEE. V shed 0 bases and J shed 12 bases, with 9 bases lying between them. CDR3 length equals 11 residues. In DNA, the CDR3 is TGTGCCAGCAGCTTGGGTCTCCAGGACACCTTC. It is translated as CASSLGLQDTF.

This clone was seen a handful of times. The genes are TRBV2 and TRBJ1-2; 8 bases are shared with TRBD1. CDR3 length: 13 residues. Germline-derived CDR1 and CDR2 are SNHLY and FYNNEI. With 5 bases clipped from V and 8 bases from J, the junction kept 7 bases outside the gene matches. The CDR3 region is CASSTGQGKGYTF. As DNA, the CDR3 is TGTGCCAGCAGTACCGGACAGGGAAAAGGCTACACCTTC.

J is TRBJ1-3 and V is TRBV7-2; TRBD1 aligns across 7 bases. CDR3 length equals 14 residues. Trimming at V came to 1 base and at J to 3 bases, leaving 0 bases not matched to a gene. Germline loops: CDR1 SGHTA, CDR2 FQGNSA. The CDR3 nucleotides read TGTGCCAGCAGCTTAGGGACAGGTGGAAACACCATATATTTT. Amino acid sequence: CASSLGTGGNTIYF.

The rearrangement uses TRBV7-9 and TRBJ1-6, with D uncertain. V was shortened by 5 bases and J by 4 bases, with 12 bases between the two germline ends. Germline-derived CDR1 and CDR2 are SEHNR and FQNEAQ (reference sequence). The CDR3 loop spans 15 amino acids. The CDR3 sequence: CASSTDTFYNSPLHF. The CDR3 nucleotides are TGTGCCAGCAGCACAGACACTTTTTATAATTCACCCCTCCACTTT.

CDR3 nucleotide sequence: TGTGCCAGCAGTGAAGGGGAGAGAGTCGGCTACACCTTC. This translates into CASSEGERVGYTF. The V gene is TRBV2, the J gene TRBJ1-2; D remains unclear. The V gene's germline CDR1 is SNHLY and CDR2 FYNNEI. The CDR3 spans 13 residues. Trimming stripped 1 base from V and 8 bases from J, with 11 bases between.

This clone was detected once. The V call is TRBV18, the J call TRBJ1-4; no reliable D call. In germline, CDR1 is KGHSH, CDR2 LQKENI. V lost 1 base, J lost 7 bases, and 13 bases lay in between. The CDR3 sequence is 15 residues long. CDR3 loop: CASSPLGGSGEKLFF. The CDR3 nucleotides are TGTGCCAGCTCACCACTTGGAGGGTCGGGTGAAAAACTGTTTTTT.